This is a list of T cell receptor beta chains from one sample in a study of beta chain features in type 1 diabetes. TCRdb's table, derived via immunoSEQ multiplex PCR, lists solely in-frame clones and lacks some. The sample lists 28,000 or so clones, around three fifths occurring once. The sample consisted of Tregs from blood. Source of these receptors: a woman aged 25 to 39 with type 1 diabetes. The CDR3 runs from the conserved cysteine through the conserved F or W. D genes are given only for firm matches. Only part of the rows carry a size: once, few, many, or a class if the clone is expanded.

DNA: TGTGCCAGCAGTTCCCCGGGACAGGGTAGAAGCTACACCTTC
CDR3: CASSSPGQGRSYTF
J: TRBJ1-2
D: TRBD1
V: TRBV6-5
size: .

DNA: TGTGCCAGCAGCTTAGGTAGCGGGAGGGCCGGTAACGAGCAGTACTTC
CDR3: CASSLGSGRAGNEQYF
J: TRBJ2-7
D: TRBD2
V: TRBV7-9
size: .

DNA: TGCGCCAGCAAACAGGGGGGGTCGGAGACCCAGTACTTC
CDR3: CASKQGGSETQYF
J: TRBJ2-5
D: .
V: TRBV5-1
size: .

DNA: TGTGCCAGCTCACGAAGACAGGGAGACTCTGGGGCCAACGTCCTGACTTTC
CDR3: CASSRRQGDSGANVLTF
J: TRBJ2-6
D: TRBD1
V: TRBV18
size: .

DNA: TGTGCCAGCAGTGAAGGTCAGGGGCGAAATGAGCAGTTCTTC
CDR3: CASSEGQGRNEQFF
J: TRBJ2-1
D: .
V: TRBV6-1
size: .

DNA: TGTGCCAGCAGCTCCGGACAGGGCTATGGCTACACCTTC
CDR3: CASSSGQGYGYTF
J: TRBJ1-2
D: TRBD1
V: TRBV6-1
size: .

DNA: TGCGCCAGCAGCTTCCTCGGGATGAACACTGAAGCTTTCTTT
CDR3: CASSFLGMNTEAFF
J: TRBJ1-1
D: .
V: TRBV5-1
size: .

DNA: TGTGCCAGCAGCGTGGGTCAGGGCATGTTATCCTACGAGCAGTACTTC
CDR3: CASSVGQGMLSYEQYF
J: TRBJ2-7
D: .
V: TRBV9
size: .

DNA: TGTGCCAGCAGCTCCGGGTCCGACAGGGAAACCGGGGAGCTGTTTTTT
CDR3: CASSSGSDRETGELFF
J: TRBJ2-2
D: TRBD1
V: TRBV11-1
size: .

DNA: TGCAGCGTTGGAGACCTCCCAGGCTCATATGGCTACACCTTC
CDR3: CSVGDLPGSYGYTF
J: TRBJ1-2
D: .
V: TRBV29-1
size: few

DNA: TGCAGCGCCCTCCTATCGGACACTTCCTACGAGCAGTACTTC
CDR3: CSALLSDTSYEQYF
J: TRBJ2-7
D: .
V: TRBV29-1
size: .

DNA: TGCGCCAGCAGCTTACCTAGCGGCTCCTACGAGCAGTACTTC
CDR3: CASSLPSGSYEQYF
J: TRBJ2-7
D: TRBD2
V: TRBV5-1
size: .

DNA: TGTGCCAGCAGTGACCAGCGGGAGGCGGTTGAGCAGTTCTTC
CDR3: CASSDQREAVEQFF
J: TRBJ2-1
D: TRBD2
V: TRBV2
size: .

DNA: TGTGCCAGCAGCTCAACAGGGGGAGATTCACCCCTCCACTTT
CDR3: CASSSTGGDSPLHF
J: TRBJ1-6
D: TRBD1
V: TRBV7-3
size: .

DNA: TGTGCCAGCAGCTACCCTGGGGACAGGGTCCGAGGCTACACCTTC
CDR3: CASSYPGDRVRGYTF
J: TRBJ1-2
D: TRBD1
V: TRBV7-2
size: .

DNA: TGCGCCAGCAGCCCAGAAAAAGTCGGTACAGGGTTCGACGGCACTGAAGCTTTCTTT
CDR3: CASSPEKVGTGFDGTEAFF
J: TRBJ1-1
D: .
V: TRBV4-1
size: .

DNA: TGTGCCAGCAGAAGGACAGGGTCGGTAAACGAGCAGTACTTC
CDR3: CASRRTGSVNEQYF
J: TRBJ2-7
D: TRBD1
V: TRBV6-6
size: few